One sample yielded the 5 T cell receptor beta chains listed below, sequenced in a study of T cells in Graves' hyperthyroidism and ophthalmopathy. Researchers took RNA transcripts and amplified the TCR beta CDR3 regions from them. HTBI primers drove first-round RT-PCR of the TCR CDR3. MiXCR, run by TCRdb on the multiplex PCR reads, gives a single entry per CDR3 protein. The table has about 350,000 distinct CDR3 sequences, around 18% seen once. The sample consisted of blood. All receptors come from a woman aged 40 to 50 with Graves' ophthalmopathy.

This clonotype appeared many times. Given a much more abundant clone one base away, this may be a read error. V is TRBV28 and J is TRBJ2-2; unclear D gene. Looked up from germline, CDR1 is MDHEN and CDR2 is SYDVKM. This CDR3 contains 13 residues. The CDR3 here is CASSVRNAGELFF. CDR3 in DNA: TGTGCCAGCAGTGTACGGAACGCCGGGGAGCTGTTTTTT.

V gene TRBV6-5 combines with J gene TRBJ1-2, with no clear D. CDR1 is MNHEY, CDR2 SVGAGI, per germline. There are 14 residues in the CDR3. Trimming took 1 base from V and 6 from J, leaving 12 bases between them. The CDR3 protein is CASSYLGGSDGYTF. The CDR3, as DNA: TGTGCCAGCAGTTACTTGGGCGGGTCGGATGGCTACACCTTC.

This clonotype has ten or more counts. The rearrangement links TRBV20-1 to TRBJ1-1; no clear D. Trimming removed 4 bases at V and 4 bases at J, with 10 bases between. The CDR3 loop spans 12 amino acids. Germline V gene data show CDR1 as DFQATT and CDR2 as SNEGSKA (reference sequence). CDR3 DNA: TGCAGTGCTATCGACATGAGCACTGAAGCTTTCTTT. Its protein is CSAIDMSTEAFF.

This clonotype was recorded many times. The rearrangement links TRBV9 to TRBJ2-7; D not resolved. The CDR3 spans 14 residues. Trimming shortened V by 0 bases and J by 4 bases, and 11 bases separated the two germline ends. CDR1 is SGDLS, CDR2 YYNGEE, per germline. Here the CDR3 reads CASSVDGNRYEQYF. CDR3 nucleotide sequence: TGTGCCAGCAGCGTAGATGGGAATAGGTACGAGCAGTACTTC.

This clonotype was counted ten times or more. A much more abundant neighbour one base away suggests this may be a read error. The CDR3 end shows no conserved phenylalanine or tryptophan, and so a read error is likely. V is TRBV12-3 or TRBV12-4 and J is TRBJ1-5; D not resolved. The CDR3 has 12 residues. Deletions cut 5 bases from V and 6 bases from J, with 8 bases between. The CDR3 here is CASSTAGQPQHL. CDR3 DNA sequence: TGTGCCAGCAGTACTGCAGGTCAGCCCCAGCATCTT.